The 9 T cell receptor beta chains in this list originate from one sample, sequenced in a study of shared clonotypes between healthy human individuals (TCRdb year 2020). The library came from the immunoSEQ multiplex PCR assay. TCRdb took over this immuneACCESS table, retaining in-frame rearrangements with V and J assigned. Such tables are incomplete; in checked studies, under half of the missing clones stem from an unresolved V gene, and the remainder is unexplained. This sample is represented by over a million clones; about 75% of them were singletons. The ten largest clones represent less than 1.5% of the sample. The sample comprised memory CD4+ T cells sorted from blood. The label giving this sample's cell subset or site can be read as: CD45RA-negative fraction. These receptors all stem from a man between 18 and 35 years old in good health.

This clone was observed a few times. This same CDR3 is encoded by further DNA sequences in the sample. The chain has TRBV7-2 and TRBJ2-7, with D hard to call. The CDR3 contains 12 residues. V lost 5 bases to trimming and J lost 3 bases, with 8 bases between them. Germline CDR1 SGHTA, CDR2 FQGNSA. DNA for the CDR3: TGTGCCAGCAGCCGGACCAGCTACGAGCAGTACTTC. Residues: CASSRTSYEQYF.

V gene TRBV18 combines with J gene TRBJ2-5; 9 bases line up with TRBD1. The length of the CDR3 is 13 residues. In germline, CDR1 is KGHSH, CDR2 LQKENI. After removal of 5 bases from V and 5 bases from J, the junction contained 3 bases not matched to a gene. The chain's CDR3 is CASSTQGAETQYF. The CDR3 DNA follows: TGTGCCAGCTCAACACAGGGGGCCGAGACCCAGTACTTC.

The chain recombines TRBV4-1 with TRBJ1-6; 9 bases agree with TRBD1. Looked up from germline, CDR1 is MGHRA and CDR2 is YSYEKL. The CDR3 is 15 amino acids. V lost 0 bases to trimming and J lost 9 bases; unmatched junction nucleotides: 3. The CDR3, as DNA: TGCGCCAGCAGCCAAGACACAGGGGGCTTTTCACCCCTCCACTTT. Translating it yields CASSQDTGGFSPLHF.

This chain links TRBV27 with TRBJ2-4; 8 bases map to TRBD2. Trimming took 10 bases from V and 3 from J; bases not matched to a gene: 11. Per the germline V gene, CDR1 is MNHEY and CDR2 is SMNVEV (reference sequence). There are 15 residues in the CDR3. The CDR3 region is CATRGIGRDKNIQYF. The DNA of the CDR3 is TGTGCCACCCGCGGTATCGGGAGGGACAAAAACATTCAGTACTTC.

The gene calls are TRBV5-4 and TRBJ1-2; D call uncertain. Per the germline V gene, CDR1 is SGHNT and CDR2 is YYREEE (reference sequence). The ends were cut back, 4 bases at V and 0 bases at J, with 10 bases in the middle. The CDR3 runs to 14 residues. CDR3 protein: CASSPLQANYGYTF. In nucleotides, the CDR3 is TGTGCCAGCAGCCCCCTCCAAGCTAACTATGGCTACACCTTC.

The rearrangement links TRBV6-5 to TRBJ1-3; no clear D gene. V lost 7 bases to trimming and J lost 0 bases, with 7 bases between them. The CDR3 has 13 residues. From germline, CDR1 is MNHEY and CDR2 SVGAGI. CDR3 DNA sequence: TGTGCCAGCACCGGGAGCTCTGGAAACACCATATATTTT. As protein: CASTGSSGNTIYF.

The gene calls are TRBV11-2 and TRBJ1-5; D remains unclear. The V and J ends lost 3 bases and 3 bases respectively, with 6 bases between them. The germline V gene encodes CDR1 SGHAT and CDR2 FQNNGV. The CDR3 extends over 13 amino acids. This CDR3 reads CASSFTVNQPQHF. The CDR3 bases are TGTGCCAGCAGCTTTACAGTCAATCAGCCCCAGCATTTT.

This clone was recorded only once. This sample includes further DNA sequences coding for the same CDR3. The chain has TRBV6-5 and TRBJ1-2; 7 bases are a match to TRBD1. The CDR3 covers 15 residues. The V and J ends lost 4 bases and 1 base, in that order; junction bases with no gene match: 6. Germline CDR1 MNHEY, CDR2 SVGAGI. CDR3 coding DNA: TGTGCCAGCAGTTCCTCCGGGACAGTTAACTATGGCTACACCTTC. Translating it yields CASSSSGTVNYGYTF.

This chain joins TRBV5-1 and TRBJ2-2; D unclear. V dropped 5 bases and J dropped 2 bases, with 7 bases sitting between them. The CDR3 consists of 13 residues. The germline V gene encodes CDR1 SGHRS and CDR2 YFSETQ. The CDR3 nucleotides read TGCGCCAGCAGATTCGGCAACACCGGGGAGCTGTTTTTT. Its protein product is CASRFGNTGELFF.